These 29 T cell receptor beta chains were sequenced from one sample in a study of beta chain features in type 1 diabetes. Investigators reverse transcribed all isolated RNA, so they sequenced expressed TCRB transcripts. The assay was immunoSEQ multiplex PCR, and TCRdb's table has in-frame clones only and misses some. Altogether some 500,000 clones are present, more than 9.5% being singletons, with the ten largest covering about 0.045%. Specimen: naive CD4+ T cells from blood. Receptors were obtained from a woman between 18 and 29 years old in good health.

J is TRBJ2-7 and V is TRBV18; TRBD2 might be the D (5 bases). The CDR3 has 12 amino acids. Germline loops: CDR1 KGHSH, CDR2 LQKENI. Trimming pared 2 bases from V and 7 bases from J, leaving 9 bases between. The CDR3 nucleotides read TGTGCCAGCTCACCAGCCCCGGGGGAGCAGTACGTC. Amino acid sequence: CASSPAPGEQYV.

This clone was detected a few times. The V and J genes are TRBV2 and TRBJ2-1; 7 positions match TRBD1. CDR1 and CDR2 (germline): SNHLY, FYNNEI. This CDR3 spans 12 amino acids. After removal of 5 bases from V and 6 bases from J, the junction contained 1 base not matched to a gene. Here the CDR3 reads CASSRDSNEQFF. CDR3 nucleotide sequence: TGTGCCAGCAGTAGGGACAGCAATGAGCAGTTCTTC.

The J gene is TRBJ2-3, the V gene TRBV9; D is undetermined. The V gene's germline CDR1 is SGDLS and CDR2 YYNGEE. The germline V and J ends were trimmed by 0 bases and 0 bases, with 11 bases remaining between them. The CDR3 runs 16 residues. CDR3: CASSVGPAPSTDTQYF. The CDR3 nucleotides read TGTGCCAGCAGCGTAGGCCCAGCCCCTAGCACAGATACGCAGTATTTT.

This clone was seen a few times. This chain links TRBV7-9 with TRBJ2-6; D is unclear. The germline V gene has CDR1 SEHNR and CDR2 FQNEAQ (reference sequence). The V end lost 8 bases, the J end lost 0 bases, and 17 bases lay between the germline ends. The CDR3 runs 17 residues. CDR3 bases: TGTGCCAGCCGGAGTAAACCCCTAAGCTCTGGGGCCAACGTCCTGACTTTC. The encoded protein is CASRSKPLSSGANVLTF.

V is TRBV7-2 and J is TRBJ2-1; 8 nucleotides align to TRBD1. The CDR3 contains 15 residues. The V gene's germline CDR1 is SGHTA and CDR2 FQGNSA. After removal of 2 bases from V and 8 bases from J, the junction contained 8 bases not matched to a gene. DNA of the CDR3: TGTGCCAGCAGCTTACAGGGGGCACTTTTGGATGAGCAGTTCTTC. Residues: CASSLQGALLDEQFF.

The V gene is TRBV18, the J gene TRBJ2-1; D may be TRBD1 (8 bases). Germline values: CDR1 KGHSH, CDR2 LQKENI. Trimming shortened V by 2 bases and J by 7 bases, and 21 bases separated the two germline ends. The CDR3 spans 17 residues. The CDR3 sequence is CASSPAGTGWGGNEQFF. The CDR3 nucleotides read TGTGCCAGCTCACCAGCCGGGACAGGCTGGGGAGGGAATGAGCAGTTCTTC.

This chain joins TRBV7-9 and TRBJ1-4; D is uncertain. CDR1 SEHNR and CDR2 FQNEAQ come from the germline V gene (reference sequence). This CDR3 comprises 12 residues. V was cut by 5 bases and J by 7 bases, with 8 bases left in between. This chain's CDR3 is CASSPPGEKLFF. CDR3 coding DNA: TGTGCCAGCAGCCCACCGGGTGAAAAACTGTTTTTT.

The V and J genes are TRBV18 and TRBJ2-5, with D possibly TRBD1 on 5 matching bases. The germline gives CDR1 KGHSH, CDR2 LQKENI. V was trimmed by 0 bases and J by 7 bases, leaving 12 bases between them. This CDR3 contains 14 residues. CDR3 sequence reads: CASSPPAAQGTQYF. The DNA for the CDR3 is TGTGCCAGCTCACCACCGGCAGCCCAGGGGACCCAGTACTTC. The complete variable domain, with remaining parts taken from reference TRBV18 and TRBJ2-5, reads NAGVMQNPRHLVRRRGQEARLRCSPMKGHSHVYWYRQLPEEGLKFMVYLQKENIIDESGMPKERFSAEFPKEGPSILRIQQVVRGDSAAYFCASSPPAAQGTQYFGPGTRLLVL.

The rearrangement joins TRBV4-1 to TRBJ1-2; D uncertain. Germline V gives CDR1 MGHRA, CDR2 YSYEKL. The CDR3 covers 13 residues. The ends were cut back, 6 bases at V and 0 bases at J, with 8 bases in the middle. The CDR3 sequence is CASRSTTNYGYTF. CDR3 DNA sequence: TGCGCCAGCAGATCGACGACTAACTATGGCTACACCTTC.

This clone appeared a few times. V and J are TRBV5-1 and TRBJ2-5; D unclear. Deletions cut 4 bases from V and 1 base from J, with 5 bases between. CDR1 and CDR2 (germline): SGHRS, YFSETQ. This CDR3 has 12 residues. Written as DNA, the CDR3 is TGCGCCAGCAGCCGGGCCCAAGAGACCCAGTACTTC. Encoded protein: CASSRAQETQYF.

The chain joins TRBV5-4 to TRBJ2-2, with TRBD1 matching over 7 bases. This CDR3 spans 16 amino acids. Germline lookup yields CDR1 SGHNT and CDR2 YYREEE (reference sequence). The J segment lost 0 bases and the V segment lost 4 bases, leaving 6 bases of the junction unmatched. CDR3 DNA: TGTGCCAGCAGCCGAATGACAGGGTCGAACACCGGGGAGCTGTTTTTT. Amino acid sequence: CASSRMTGSNTGELFF.

This clone turned up a few times. This rearrangement joins TRBV7-2 to TRBJ2-1, with D maybe TRBD2 (6 bases). V lost 8 bases and J lost 7, with 12 bases in between. Germline V CDR1 and CDR2: SGHTA, FQGNSA. There are 12 residues in the CDR3. CDR3 residues: CASRRGANEQFF. The CDR3 DNA sequence: TGTGCCAGCCGGCGCGGGGCGAATGAGCAGTTCTTC.

This clone has just a few counts. The chain uses TRBV18 and TRBJ1-1; D remains ambiguous. Germline-derived CDR1 and CDR2 are KGHSH and LQKENI. V lost 5 bases and J 5 bases, leaving 6 bases between the germline ends. The CDR3 totals 11 residues. The CDR3 sequence: CASSTLTEAFF. As DNA, the CDR3 is TGTGCCAGCTCAACCCTTACTGAAGCTTTCTTT. The variable domain in full, with the rest retrieved from reference TRBV18 and TRBJ1-1, is NAGVMQNPRHLVRRRGQEARLRCSPMKGHSHVYWYRQLPEEGLKFMVYLQKENIIDESGMPKERFSAEFPKEGPSILRIQQVVRGDSAAYFCASSTLTEAFFGQGTRLTVV.

This clone has a handful of counts. V gene TRBV6-6 combines with J gene TRBJ2-7, with D perhaps matching TRBD1 (6 bases). Trimming took off 2 bases at V and 0 bases at J, with 14 bases between the two ends. The germline CDR1 and CDR2 sequences are MNHNY and SVGAGI (reference sequence). The CDR3 has 16 residues. The CDR3 here is CASSYPQGPSSYEQYF. The CDR3 DNA sequence: TGTGCCAGCAGTTACCCTCAGGGGCCCTCCTCCTACGAGCAGTACTTC.

In its sample, this clone was seen a few times. The chain combines TRBV7-2 with TRBJ1-1, with TRBD1 as a possible D gene (6 bases). The CDR3 length is 14 residues. The germline gives CDR1 SGHTA, CDR2 FQGNSA. V was trimmed by 1 base and J by 4 bases, leaving 10 bases between them. The CDR3 protein is CASSLGQGITEAFF. CDR3 sequence (DNA): TGTGCCAGCAGCTTAGGGCAGGGGATCACTGAAGCTTTCTTT.

V and J are TRBV28 and TRBJ2-5; 10 nucleotides agree with TRBD1. The CDR3 extends over 16 amino acids. Trimming cost V 5 bases and J 5 bases; bases outside gene matches: 11. The germline gives CDR1 MDHEN, CDR2 SYDVKM. The CDR3 DNA reads as TGTGCCAGCAGTGTCACCGGGACAGGGGCGCGGGAGACCCAGTACTTC. It translates to CASSVTGTGARETQYF.

This clone was picked up a small number of times. The chain joins TRBV29-1 to TRBJ1-1, with TRBD1 identical over 8 bases. The CDR3 is made up of 14 amino acids. Germline V CDR1 and CDR2: SQVTM, ANQGSEA. The ends lost 3 bases at V and 0 bases at J; junction bases unmatched: 3. Here the CDR3 reads CSVERDRLNTEAFF. CDR3 nucleotides: TGCAGCGTTGAGAGGGACAGGCTGAACACTGAAGCTTTCTTT.

The chain links TRBV14 to TRBJ2-7; weak D call: TRBD1 (6 bases). The CDR3 contains 15 residues. V was trimmed by 1 base and J by 5 bases, leaving 15 bases between them. The V gene's germline CDR1 is SGHDN and CDR2 FVKESK. CDR3 DNA sequence: TGTGCCAGCAGCCAAGGGTTTACAGGGATTAACGAGCAGTACGTC. Amino acids: CASSQGFTGINEQYV.

The chain carries TRBV2 and TRBJ1-5; 8 bases match TRBD1. The CDR3 is made up of 16 amino acids. CDR1 is SNHLY, CDR2 FYNNEI, per germline. With V trimmed by 8 bases and J by 1 base, 10 bases remained unmatched. The CDR3 DNA is TGTGCCAGCGGACAGGGCCCCGCTTTGAGCAATCAGCCCCAGCATTTT. The encoded protein is CASGQGPALSNQPQHF.

The chain carries TRBV30 and TRBJ2-4; TRBD2 matches 7 bases. With 0 bases clipped from V and 9 bases from J, the junction kept 8 bases outside the gene matches. CDR1 and CDR2 from the germline V gene are GTSNPN and SVGIG (reference sequence). CDR3 length equals 14 residues. The CDR3 region is CAWSVTGGRGIQYF. DNA for the CDR3: TGTGCCTGGAGTGTCACGGGAGGAAGGGGCATTCAGTACTTC.

This clone has just a few counts. The chain is built from TRBV30 and TRBJ2-7; the D gene is possibly TRBD1 (5 bases). V was cut by 3 bases and J by 5 bases, with 14 bases left in between. The length of the CDR3 is 13 residues. Germline V lookup: CDR1 GTSNPN, CDR2 SVGIG (reference sequence). CDR3 in amino acids: CAWRGHRFDEQYF. CDR3 nucleotide sequence: TGTGCCTGGAGGGGGCATCGGTTCGACGAGCAGTACTTC. Based on the CDR3 plus reference TRBV30 and TRBJ2-7, the full variable domain is SQTIHQWPATLVQPVGSPLSLECTVEGTSNPNLYWYRQAAGRGLQLLFYSVGIGQISSEVPQNLSASRPQDRQFILSSKKLLLSDSGFYLCAWRGHRFDEQYFGPGTRLTVT.

This clone was counted between two and nine times. The chain has TRBV29-1 and TRBJ1-2; D is uncertain. The V and J ends lost 2 bases and 0 bases respectively, with 4 bases between them. This CDR3 region has 12 residues. Per the germline V gene, CDR1 is SQVTM and CDR2 is ANQGSEA. The CDR3 spells CSVEKANYGYTF. Written as DNA, the CDR3 is TGCAGCGTTGAAAAGGCTAACTATGGCTACACCTTC.

In this sample, this clone turned up a few times. This chain links TRBV18 with TRBJ2-3, with D maybe TRBD2 (6 bases). Trimming shortened V by 3 bases and J by 8 bases, and 12 bases separated the two germline ends. The CDR3 is 13 residues long. From germline, CDR1 is KGHSH and CDR2 LQKENI. The CDR3 DNA sequence: TGTGCCAGCTCACCGGAACGGGGAGGTACGCAGTATTTT. It encodes CASSPERGGTQYF.

Turning to this clone: The same CDR3 can be traced to other DNA sequences in this sample. The V call is TRBV7-2, the J call TRBJ2-3; D may be TRBD1 or TRBD2 (5 bases each). The V end lost 1 base, the J end lost 2 bases, and 7 bases lay between the germline ends. The CDR3 totals 14 residues. From germline, CDR1 is SGHTA and CDR2 FQGNSA. This CDR3 reads CASSLVGPTDTQYF. In DNA, the CDR3 is TGTGCCAGCAGCTTAGTGGGACCCACAGATACGCAGTATTTT.

This sequence joins TRBV9 and TRBJ2-5; D possibly corresponds to TRBD1 (5 bases). This CDR3 is 17 amino acids long. Germline loops: CDR1 SGDLS, CDR2 YYNGEE. V gave up 0 bases and J gave up 5 bases, with 20 bases separating them. The CDR3 is CASSVGSGWGVSETQYF. The CDR3 nucleotides read TGTGCCAGCAGCGTAGGATCAGGCTGGGGCGTATCGGAGACCCAGTACTTC.

This rearrangement joins TRBV7-9 to TRBJ1-4, with TRBD1 matching over 8 bases. V gave up 3 bases and J gave up 1 base; unmatched junction bases: 1. CDR1 and CDR2 from the germline V gene are SEHNR and FQNEAQ (reference sequence). The CDR3 runs to 15 residues. This CDR3 reads CASSFGQGTNEKLFF. CDR3 bases: TGTGCCAGCAGCTTCGGACAGGGAACTAATGAAAAACTGTTTTTT.

This clone was observed a few times. The chain recombines TRBV4-2 with TRBJ2-4; unclear D gene. The CDR3 totals 13 residues. Deletions cut 4 bases from V and 7 bases from J, with 11 bases between. The germline V gene has CDR1 LGHNA and CDR2 YNFKEQ. The CDR3 DNA sequence: TGTGCCAGCAGCCGAATTACCAGGAACATTCAGTACTTC. Its translation: CASSRITRNIQYF.

DNA for the CDR3: TGCGCCAGCAGCCAAGATTCCCGGGGGGACACTGAAGCTTTCTTT. Its protein product is CASSQDSRGDTEAFF. The chain recombines TRBV4-3 with TRBJ1-1, with D tentatively TRBD1 (5 bases). CDR1 and CDR2 from the germline V gene are LGHNA and YSLEER. This CDR3 contains 15 residues. The germline V and J ends were trimmed by 0 bases and 3 bases, with 11 bases remaining between them.

A few counts support this clone. The chain uses TRBV14 and TRBJ2-5; TRBD2 matches 8 bases. V dropped 4 bases and J dropped 3; count of bases not matched to a gene: 7. Germline V gene lookup returns CDR1 SGHDN and CDR2 FVKESK. The CDR3 is made up of 15 amino acids. The CDR3 region has the DNA TGTGCCAGCAGCCGGAAAGCGGGAGTGGAAGAGACCCAGTACTTC. Translating gives CASSRKAGVEETQYF.